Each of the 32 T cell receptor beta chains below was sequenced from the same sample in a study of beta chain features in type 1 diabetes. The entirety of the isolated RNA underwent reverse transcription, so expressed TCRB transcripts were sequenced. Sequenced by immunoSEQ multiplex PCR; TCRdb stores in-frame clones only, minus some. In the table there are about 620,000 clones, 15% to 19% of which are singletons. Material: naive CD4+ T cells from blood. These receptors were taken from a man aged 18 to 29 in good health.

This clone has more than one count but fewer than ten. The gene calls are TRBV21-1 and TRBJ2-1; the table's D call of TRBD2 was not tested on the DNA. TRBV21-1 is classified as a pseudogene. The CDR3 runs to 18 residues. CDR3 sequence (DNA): TGTGCCAGCAGCAAGGGGCCACGGGAGGGCGAGGGCTACAATGAGCAGTTCTTC. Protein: CASSKGPREGEGYNEQFF.

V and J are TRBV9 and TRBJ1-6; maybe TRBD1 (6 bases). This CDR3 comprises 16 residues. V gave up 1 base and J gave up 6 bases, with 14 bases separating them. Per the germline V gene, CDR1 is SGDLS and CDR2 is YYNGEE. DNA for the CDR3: TGTGCCAGCAGCGTACAGTCGGACAGACCTAATTCACCCCTCCACTTT. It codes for CASSVQSDRPNSPLHF.

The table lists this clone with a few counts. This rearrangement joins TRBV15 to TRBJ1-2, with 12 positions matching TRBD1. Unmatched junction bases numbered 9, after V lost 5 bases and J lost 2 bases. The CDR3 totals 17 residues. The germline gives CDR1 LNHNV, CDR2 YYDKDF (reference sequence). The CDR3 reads CATSGRDRGRGNYGYTF. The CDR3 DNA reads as TGTGCCACCAGCGGCCGGGACAGGGGGCGCGGGAACTATGGCTACACCTTC.

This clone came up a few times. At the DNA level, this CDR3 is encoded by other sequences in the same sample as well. The DNA of the CDR3 is TGTGCCAGCTCACCAGGATCTCAAGAGACCCAGTACTTC. As protein: CASSPGSQETQYF. The genes are TRBV18 and TRBJ2-5; D is uncertain. Trimming removed 2 bases at V and 2 bases at J, with 6 bases between. The CDR3 has 13 residues. Germline values: CDR1 KGHSH, CDR2 LQKENI.

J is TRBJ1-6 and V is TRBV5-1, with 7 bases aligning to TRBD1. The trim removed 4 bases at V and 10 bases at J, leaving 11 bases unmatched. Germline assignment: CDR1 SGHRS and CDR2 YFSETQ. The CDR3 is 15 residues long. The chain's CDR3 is CASSQGQITVSPLHF. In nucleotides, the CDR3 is TGCGCCAGCAGCCAGGGACAGATTACGGTATCACCCCTCCACTTT.

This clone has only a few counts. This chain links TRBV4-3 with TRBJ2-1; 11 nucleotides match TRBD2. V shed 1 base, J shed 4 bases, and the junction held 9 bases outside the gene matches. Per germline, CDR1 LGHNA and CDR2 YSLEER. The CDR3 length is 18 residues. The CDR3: CASSQGLAGGLRYNEQFF. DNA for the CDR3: TGCGCCAGCAGCCAAGGGTTAGCGGGGGGGCTTCGGTACAATGAGCAGTTCTTC.

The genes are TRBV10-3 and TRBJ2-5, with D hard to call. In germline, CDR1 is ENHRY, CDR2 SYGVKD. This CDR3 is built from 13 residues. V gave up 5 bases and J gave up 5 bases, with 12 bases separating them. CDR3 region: CAISRLWTETQYF. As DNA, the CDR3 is TGTGCCATCAGTAGACTCTGGACCGAGACCCAGTACTTC.

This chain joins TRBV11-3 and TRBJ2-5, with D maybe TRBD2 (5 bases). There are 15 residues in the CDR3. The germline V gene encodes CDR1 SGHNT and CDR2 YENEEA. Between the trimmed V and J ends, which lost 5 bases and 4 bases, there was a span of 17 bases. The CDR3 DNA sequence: TGTGCCAGCAGCCGTGGCGGCGGGCTCCTAGAGACCCAGTACTTC. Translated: CASSRGGGLLETQYF.

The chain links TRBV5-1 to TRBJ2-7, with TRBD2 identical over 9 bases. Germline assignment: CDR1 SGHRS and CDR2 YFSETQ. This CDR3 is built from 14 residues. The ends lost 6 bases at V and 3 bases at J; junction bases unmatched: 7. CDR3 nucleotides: TGCGCCAGCACCAAGGGTAGCGGGAGCTACGAGCAGTACTTC. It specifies CASTKGSGSYEQYF.

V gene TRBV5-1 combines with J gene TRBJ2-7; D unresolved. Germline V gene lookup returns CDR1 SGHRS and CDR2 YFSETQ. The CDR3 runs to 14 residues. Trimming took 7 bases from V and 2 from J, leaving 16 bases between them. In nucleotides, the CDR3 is TGCGCCAGCGCACCGAATAAAGACGCCTACGAGCAGTACTTC. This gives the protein CASAPNKDAYEQYF.

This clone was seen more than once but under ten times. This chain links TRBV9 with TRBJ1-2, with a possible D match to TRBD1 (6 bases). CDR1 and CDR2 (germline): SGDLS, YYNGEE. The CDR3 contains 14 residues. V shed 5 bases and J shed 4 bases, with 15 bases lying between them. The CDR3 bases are TGTGCCAGCAGTGGACAGCCGGGCGGCTATGGCTACACCTTC. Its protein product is CASSGQPGGYGYTF. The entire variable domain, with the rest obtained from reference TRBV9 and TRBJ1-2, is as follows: DSGVTQTPKHLITATGQRVTLRCSPRSGDLSVYWYQQSLDQGLQFLIQYYNGEERAKGNILERFSAQQFPDLHSELNLSSLELGDSALYFCASSGQPGGYGYTFGSGTRLTVV.

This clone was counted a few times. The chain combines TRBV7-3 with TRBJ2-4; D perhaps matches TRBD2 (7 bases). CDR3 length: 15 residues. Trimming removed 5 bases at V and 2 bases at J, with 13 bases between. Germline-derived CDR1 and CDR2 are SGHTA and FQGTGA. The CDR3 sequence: CASSLTGGTKNIQYF. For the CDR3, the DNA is TGTGCCAGCAGCCTGACGGGGGGCACCAAAAACATTCAGTACTTC.

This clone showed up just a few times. Written as DNA, the CDR3 is TGTGCCAGCCCATCCGTTTCGGCGAACACCGGGGAGCTGTTTTTT. It yields the protein CASPSVSANTGELFF. This sequence joins TRBV6-1 and TRBJ2-2; D is unresolved. This CDR3 contains 15 residues. Germline CDR1 reads MNHNS; CDR2 reads SASEGT. V lost 8 bases, J lost 0 bases, and 13 bases lay in between.

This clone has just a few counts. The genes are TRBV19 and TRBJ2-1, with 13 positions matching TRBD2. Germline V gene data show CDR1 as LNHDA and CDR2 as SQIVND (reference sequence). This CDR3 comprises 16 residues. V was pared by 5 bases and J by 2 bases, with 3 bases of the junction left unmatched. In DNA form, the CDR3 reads TGTGCCAGTAGTCGGACTAGCGGGAGTCCCTACAATGAGCAGTTCTTC. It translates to CASSRTSGSPYNEQFF.

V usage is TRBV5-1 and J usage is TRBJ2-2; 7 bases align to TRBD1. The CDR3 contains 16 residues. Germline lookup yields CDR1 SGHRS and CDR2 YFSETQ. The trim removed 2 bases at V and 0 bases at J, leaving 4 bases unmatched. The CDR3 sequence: CASSFPQGANTGELFF. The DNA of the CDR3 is TGCGCCAGCAGCTTCCCTCAGGGGGCGAACACCGGGGAGCTGTTTTTT.

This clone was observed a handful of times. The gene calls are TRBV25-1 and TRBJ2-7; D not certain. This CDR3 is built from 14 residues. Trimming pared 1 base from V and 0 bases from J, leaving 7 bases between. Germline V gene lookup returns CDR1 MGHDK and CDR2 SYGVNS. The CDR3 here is CASSEWANSYEQYF. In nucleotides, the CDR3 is TGTGCCAGCAGTGAATGGGCAAACTCCTACGAGCAGTACTTC.

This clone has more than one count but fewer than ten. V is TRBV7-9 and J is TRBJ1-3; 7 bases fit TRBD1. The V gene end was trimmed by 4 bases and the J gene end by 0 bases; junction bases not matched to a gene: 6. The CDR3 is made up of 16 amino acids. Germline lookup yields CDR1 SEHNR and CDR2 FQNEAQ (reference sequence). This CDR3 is CASSSRTGVSGNTIYF. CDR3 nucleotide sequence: TGTGCCAGCAGCTCCCGAACAGGGGTCTCTGGAAACACCATATATTTT.

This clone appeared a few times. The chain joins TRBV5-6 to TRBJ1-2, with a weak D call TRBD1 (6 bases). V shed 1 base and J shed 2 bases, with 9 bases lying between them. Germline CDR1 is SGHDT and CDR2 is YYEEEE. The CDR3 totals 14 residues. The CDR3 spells CASSLPGGNYGYTF. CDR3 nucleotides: TGTGCCAGCAGCTTGCCGGGGGGCAACTATGGCTACACCTTC.

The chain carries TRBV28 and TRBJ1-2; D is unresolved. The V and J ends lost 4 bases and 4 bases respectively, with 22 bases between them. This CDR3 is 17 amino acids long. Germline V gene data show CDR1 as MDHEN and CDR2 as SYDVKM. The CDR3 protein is CASSSPLGTGRLYGYTF. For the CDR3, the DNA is TGTGCCAGCAGTTCCCCGTTGGGAACGGGGAGACTCTATGGCTACACCTTC.

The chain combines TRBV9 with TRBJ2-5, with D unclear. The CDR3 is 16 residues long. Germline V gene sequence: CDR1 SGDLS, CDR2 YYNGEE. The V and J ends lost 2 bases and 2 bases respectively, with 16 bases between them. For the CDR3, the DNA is TGTGCCAGCAGCGTTAACCCCGTCCCTCTACAAGAGACCCAGTACTTC. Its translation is CASSVNPVPLQETQYF.

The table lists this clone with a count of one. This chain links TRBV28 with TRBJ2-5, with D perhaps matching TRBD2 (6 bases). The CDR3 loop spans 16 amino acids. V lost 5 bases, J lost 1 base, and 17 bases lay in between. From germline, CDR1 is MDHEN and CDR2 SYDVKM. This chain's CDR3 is CASSHLKGLTQETQYF. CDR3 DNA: TGTGCCAGCAGTCATTTAAAGGGACTGACCCAAGAGACCCAGTACTTC.

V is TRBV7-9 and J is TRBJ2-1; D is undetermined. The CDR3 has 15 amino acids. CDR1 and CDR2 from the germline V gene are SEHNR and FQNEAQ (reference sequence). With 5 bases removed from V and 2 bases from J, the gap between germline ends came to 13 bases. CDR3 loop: CASSPTRKPYNEQFF. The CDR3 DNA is TGTGCCAGCAGCCCTACCCGGAAGCCCTACAATGAGCAGTTCTTC.

The CDR3 protein is CASRTAGTETQYF. In nucleotides, the CDR3 is TGTGCCAGCAGAACAGCGGGTACGGAGACCCAGTACTTC. The chain is built from TRBV5-5 and TRBJ2-5, with D possibly matching TRBD2 (6 bases). The CDR3 sequence is 13 residues long. Germline V gene lookup returns CDR1 SGHKS and CDR2 YYEKEE (reference sequence). Trimming left V 5 bases short and J 5 bases short, with 13 bases between.

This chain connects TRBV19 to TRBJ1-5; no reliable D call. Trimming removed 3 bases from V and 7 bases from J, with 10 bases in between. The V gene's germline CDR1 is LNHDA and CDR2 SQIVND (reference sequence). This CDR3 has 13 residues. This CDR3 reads CASSIEGLQPQHF. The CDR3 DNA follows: TGTGCCAGTAGTATCGAAGGGCTGCAGCCCCAGCATTTT.

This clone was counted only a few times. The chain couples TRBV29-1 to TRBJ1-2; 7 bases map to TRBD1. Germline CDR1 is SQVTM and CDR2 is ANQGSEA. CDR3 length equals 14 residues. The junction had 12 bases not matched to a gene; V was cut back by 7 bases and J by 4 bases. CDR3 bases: TGCAGCGGACAGGCGAGGGGGCAAAGCTATGGCTACACCTTC. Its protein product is CSGQARGQSYGYTF. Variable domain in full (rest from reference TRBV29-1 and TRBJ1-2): SAVISQKPSRDICQRGTSLTIQCQVDSQVTMMFWYRQQPGQSLTLIATANQGSEATYESGFVIDKFPISRPNLTFSTLTVSNMSPEDSSIYLCSGQARGQSYGYTFGSGTRLTVV.

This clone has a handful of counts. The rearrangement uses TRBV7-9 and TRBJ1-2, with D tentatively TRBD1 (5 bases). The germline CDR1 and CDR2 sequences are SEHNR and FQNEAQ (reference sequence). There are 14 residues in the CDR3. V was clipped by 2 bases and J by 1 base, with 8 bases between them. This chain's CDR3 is CASSLTQGNYGYTF. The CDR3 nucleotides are TGTGCCAGCAGCTTAACTCAGGGTAACTATGGCTACACCTTC.

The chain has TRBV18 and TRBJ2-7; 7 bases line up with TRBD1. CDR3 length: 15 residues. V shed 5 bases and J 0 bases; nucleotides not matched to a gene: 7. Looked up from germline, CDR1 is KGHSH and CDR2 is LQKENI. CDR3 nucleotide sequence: TGTGCCAGCTCAGAATCCGGGACAGCCTCCTACGAGCAGTACTTC. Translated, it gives CASSESGTASYEQYF.

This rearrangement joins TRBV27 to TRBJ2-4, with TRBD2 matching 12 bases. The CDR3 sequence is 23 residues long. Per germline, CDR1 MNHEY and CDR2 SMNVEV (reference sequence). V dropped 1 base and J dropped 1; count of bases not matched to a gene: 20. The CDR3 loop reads CASSLWYPTSGGYGVEAKNIQYF. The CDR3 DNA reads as TGTGCCAGCAGTTTATGGTATCCTACTAGCGGGGGGTATGGAGTCGAGGCCAAAAACATTCAGTACTTC.

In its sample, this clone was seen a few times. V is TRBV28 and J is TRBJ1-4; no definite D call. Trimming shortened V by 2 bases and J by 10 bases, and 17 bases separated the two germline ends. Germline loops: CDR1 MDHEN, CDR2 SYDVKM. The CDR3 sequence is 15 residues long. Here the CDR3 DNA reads TGTGCCAGCAGTTTACTCCAGTCGAAGGGAGGAAAACTGTTTTTT. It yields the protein CASSLLQSKGGKLFF. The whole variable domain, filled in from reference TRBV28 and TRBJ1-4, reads DVKVTQSSRYLVKRTGEKVFLECVQDMDHENMFWYRQDPGLGLRLIYFSYDVKMKEKGDIPEGYSVSREKKERFSLILESASTNQTSMYLCASSLLQSKGGKLFFGSGTQLSVL.

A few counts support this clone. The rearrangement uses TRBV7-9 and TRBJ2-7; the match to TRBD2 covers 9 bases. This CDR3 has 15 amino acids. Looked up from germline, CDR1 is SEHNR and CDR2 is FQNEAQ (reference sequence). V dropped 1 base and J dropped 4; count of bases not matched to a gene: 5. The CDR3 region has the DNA TGTGCCAGCAGCTTAGTACTAGCGGGTGCTTACGAGCAGTACTTC. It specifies CASSLVLAGAYEQYF.

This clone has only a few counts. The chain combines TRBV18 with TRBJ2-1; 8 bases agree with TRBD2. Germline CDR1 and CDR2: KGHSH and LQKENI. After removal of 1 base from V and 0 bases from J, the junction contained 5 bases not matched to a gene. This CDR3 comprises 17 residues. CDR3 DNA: TGTGCCAGCTCACCACGAACTAGCGGTAGCTCCTACAATGAGCAGTTCTTC. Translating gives CASSPRTSGSSYNEQFF.

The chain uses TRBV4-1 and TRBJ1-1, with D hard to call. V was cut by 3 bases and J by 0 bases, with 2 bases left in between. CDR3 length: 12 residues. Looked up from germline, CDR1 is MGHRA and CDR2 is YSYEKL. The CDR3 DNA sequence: TGCGCCAGCAGCCAGGTGAACACTGAAGCTTTCTTT. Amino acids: CASSQVNTEAFF.